This T cell receptor beta chain was sequenced in a study of T-cell reconstitution after alpha-beta-depleted transplantation in children. From germline, CDR1 is LGHDT and CDR2 YNNKEL (reference sequence). The CDR3 consists of 13 residues. The J segment lost 7 bases and the V segment lost 6 bases, leaving 9 bases of the junction unmatched. The TCRbeta library incorporated unique molecular identifiers. One entry per CDR3 protein results from TCRdb running MiXCR on the PCR reads. The sample yields 440,000 or so distinct CDR3 sequences, 11% seen once. There are a few counts of this clonotype. The specimen comprised PBMCs from the stem cell graft donor, sampled from the stem cell graft. The origin of this receptor is a human donor who donated a stem cell graft to a child with acute myeloid leukemia. This chain joins TRBV3-1 and TRBJ2-7; the match to TRBD2 covers 7 bases. This CDR3 is CASSPRGEREQYF. Written as DNA, the CDR3 is TGTGCCAGCAGTCCACGGGGGGAAAGAGAGCAGTACTTC.